This T cell receptor beta chain is from a study of response to subunit inactivated influenza vaccine. This clonotype was seen a few times. TCRdb reanalysed the RT-PCR reads using MiXCR and keeps one entry per CDR3 protein. This sample has just under 550,000 distinct CDR3 sequences, with under 30% found just once. V lost 4 bases and J lost 0; bases outside the gene matches: 2. Germline CDR1 is SGHDT and CDR2 is YYEEEE. This CDR3 region has 14 residues. These data are also associated with another study on T cells expressing NK-cell markers. This second report adds: The cDNA for TCR beta came from 5'RACE template switching with UMIs.

The chain carries TRBV5-6 and TRBJ2-3, with 7 bases aligning to TRBD1. This clonotype originated in a man aged 45-65 years who received an inactivated influenza vaccine. The material was CD4+ T cells sorted from PBMCs, obtained 11 to 12 days after vaccination. CDR3 DNA: TGTGCCAGCAGCGGGACAGTTAGCACAGATACGCAGTATTTT. Encoded protein: CASSGTVSTDTQYF.